Each of the 5 T cell receptor beta chains below was sequenced from the same sample in a study of CD8 T cells in Susac syndrome. RNA in amounts of about 0.45 to 1 ug was reverse transcribed with random hexamers. MiXCR was run by TCRdb on the immunoSEQ multiplex PCR reads, yielding one entry per CDR3 protein. The profile shows about 440,000 distinct CDR3 sequences, approximately 85% of them singletons. Sequencing input: CD8+ T cells from PBMCs. The receptors shown here come from a human donor with multiple sclerosis.

This clonotype appeared once. The chain links TRBV30 to TRBJ1-1; D is ambiguous. The ends were cut back, 0 bases at V and 0 bases at J, with 20 bases in the middle. CDR3 length: 18 amino acids. CDR1 and CDR2 from the germline V gene are GTSNPN and SVGIG (reference sequence). CDR3 nucleotides: TGTGCCTGGAGTGTAGGGCTTTGGACGGTGAACATGAACACTGAAGCTTTCTTT. It yields the protein CAWSVGLWTVNMNTEAFF.

This rearrangement joins TRBV3-1 to TRBJ1-5; D is uncertain. This CDR3 spans 14 amino acids. Germline V lookup: CDR1 LGHDT, CDR2 YNNKEL (reference sequence). V was clipped by 1 base and J by 5 bases, with 9 bases between them. Here the CDR3 DNA reads TGTGCCAGCAGCCAAGGGGTTGGATATCAGCCCCAGCATTTT. This translates into CASSQGVGYQPQHF.

About this clonotype itself: A much larger clone differs from this one at a single base, so this may be a read error. The V call is TRBV6-5, the J call TRBJ2-1; D ambiguous. The CDR3 has 11 residues. The germline V and J ends were trimmed by 7 bases and 7 bases, with 8 bases remaining between them. Germline CDR1 reads MNHEY; CDR2 reads SVGAGI. CDR3 bases: TGTGCCAGCACCTCCGGGAATGAGCAGTTCTTC. Its protein is CASTSGNEQFF.

The V and J genes are TRBV28 and TRBJ2-7, with unresolved D. This CDR3 spans 15 amino acids. Between the trimmed V and J ends, which lost 3 bases and 3 bases, there was a span of 15 bases. Germline V lookup: CDR1 MDHEN, CDR2 SYDVKM. CDR3 sequence (DNA): TGTGCCAGCAGTTTTAGAGGTTTCATCCACTACGAGCAGTACTTC. Amino acids: CASSFRGFIHYEQYF.

DNA of the CDR3: TGTGCCAGCAGCCCCGGGACAGGGAGGGAAACCGGGGAGCTGTTTTTT. This translates into CASSPGTGRETGELFF. The gene calls are TRBV9 and TRBJ2-2, with 9 bases identical to TRBD1. The length of the CDR3 is 16 residues. V gave up 4 bases and J gave up 5 bases; unmatched junction bases: 9. CDR1 and CDR2 (germline): SGDLS, YYNGEE.